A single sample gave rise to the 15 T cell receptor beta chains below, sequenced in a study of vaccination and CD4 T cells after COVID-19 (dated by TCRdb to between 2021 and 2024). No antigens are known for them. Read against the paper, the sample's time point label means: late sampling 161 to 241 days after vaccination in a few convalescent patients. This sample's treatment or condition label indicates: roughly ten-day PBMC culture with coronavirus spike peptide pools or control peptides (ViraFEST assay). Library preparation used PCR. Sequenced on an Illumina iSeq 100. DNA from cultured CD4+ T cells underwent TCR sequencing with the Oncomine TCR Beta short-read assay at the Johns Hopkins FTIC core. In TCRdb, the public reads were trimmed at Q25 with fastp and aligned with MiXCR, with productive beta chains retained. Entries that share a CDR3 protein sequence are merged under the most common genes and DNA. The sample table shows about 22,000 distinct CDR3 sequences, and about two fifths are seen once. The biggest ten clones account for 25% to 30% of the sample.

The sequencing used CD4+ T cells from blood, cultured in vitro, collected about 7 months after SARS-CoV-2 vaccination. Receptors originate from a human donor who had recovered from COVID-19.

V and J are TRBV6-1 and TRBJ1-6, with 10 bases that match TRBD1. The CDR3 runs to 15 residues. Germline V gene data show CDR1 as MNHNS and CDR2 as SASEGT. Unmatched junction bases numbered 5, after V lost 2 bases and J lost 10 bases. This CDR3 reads CASSELTGGSSPLHF. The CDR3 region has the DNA TGTGCCAGCAGTGAATTGACAGGGGGCTCATCACCCCTCCACTTT.

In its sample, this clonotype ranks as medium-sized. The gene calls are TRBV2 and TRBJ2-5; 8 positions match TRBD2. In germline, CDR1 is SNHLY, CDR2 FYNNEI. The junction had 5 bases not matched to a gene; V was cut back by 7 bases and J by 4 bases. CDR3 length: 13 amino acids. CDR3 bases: TGTGCCAGCATCGGACTAGCCGGAGAGACCCAGTACTTC. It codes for CASIGLAGETQYF.

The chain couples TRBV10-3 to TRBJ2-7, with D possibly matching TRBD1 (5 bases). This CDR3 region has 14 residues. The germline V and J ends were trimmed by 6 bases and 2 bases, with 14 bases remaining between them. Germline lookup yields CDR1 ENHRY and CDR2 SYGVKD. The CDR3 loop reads CAIRRTNAPYEQYF. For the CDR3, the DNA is TGTGCCATCAGACGGACAAATGCTCCCTACGAGCAGTACTTC.

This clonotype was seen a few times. The CDR3 nucleotides read TGTGCCAGCAGCTTAACCAGGAGCTCCTACGAGCAGTACTTC. Protein: CASSLTRSSYEQYF. The chain links TRBV7-9 to TRBJ2-7; the D is unclear. The V end was cut by 2 bases, the J end by 0 bases, with 8 bases between. The germline V gene has CDR1 SEHNR and CDR2 FQNEAQ (reference sequence). This CDR3 region has 14 residues.

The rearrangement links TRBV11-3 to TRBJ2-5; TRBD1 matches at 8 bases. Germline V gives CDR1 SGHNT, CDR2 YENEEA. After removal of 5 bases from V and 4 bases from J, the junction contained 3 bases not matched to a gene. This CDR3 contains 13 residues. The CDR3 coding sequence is TGTGCCAGCAGCAGACAGGGGTCAGAGACCCAGTACTTC. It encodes CASSRQGSETQYF.

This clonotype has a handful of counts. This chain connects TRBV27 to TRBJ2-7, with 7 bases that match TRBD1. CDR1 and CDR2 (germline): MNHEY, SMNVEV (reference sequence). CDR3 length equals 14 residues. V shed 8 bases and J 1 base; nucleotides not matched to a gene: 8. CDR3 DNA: TGTGCCAGCTCCGGGACAGTTTCATCCTACGAGCAGTACTTC. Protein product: CASSGTVSSYEQYF.

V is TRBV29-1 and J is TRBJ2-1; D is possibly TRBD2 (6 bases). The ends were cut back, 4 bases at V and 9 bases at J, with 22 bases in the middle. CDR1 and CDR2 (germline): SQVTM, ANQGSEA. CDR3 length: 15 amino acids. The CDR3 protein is CSVVRTGVGEGEQFF. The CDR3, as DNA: TGCAGCGTTGTTAGGACGGGAGTGGGCGAGGGTGAGCAGTTCTTC.

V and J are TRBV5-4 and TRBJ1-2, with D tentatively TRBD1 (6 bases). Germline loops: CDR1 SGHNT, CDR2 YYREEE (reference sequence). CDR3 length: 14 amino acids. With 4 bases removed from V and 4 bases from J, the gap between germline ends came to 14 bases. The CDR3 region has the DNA TGTGCCAGCAGCGCCTTACAGGGAAGCTATGGCTACACCTTC. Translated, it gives CASSALQGSYGYTF.

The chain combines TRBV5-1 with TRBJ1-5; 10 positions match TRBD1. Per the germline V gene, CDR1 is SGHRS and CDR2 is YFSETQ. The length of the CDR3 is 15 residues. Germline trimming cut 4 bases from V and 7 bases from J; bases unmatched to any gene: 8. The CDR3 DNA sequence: TGCGCCAGCAGCCCAGGGACAGGGGACGGACAGCCCCAGCATTTT. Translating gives CASSPGTGDGQPQHF.

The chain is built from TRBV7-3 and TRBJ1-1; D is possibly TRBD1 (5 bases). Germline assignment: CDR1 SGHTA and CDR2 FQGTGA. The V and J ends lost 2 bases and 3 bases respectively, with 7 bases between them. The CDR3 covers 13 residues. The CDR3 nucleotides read TGTGCCAGCAGCTTAGCAGGGTACACTGAAGCTTTCTTT. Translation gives CASSLAGYTEAFF.

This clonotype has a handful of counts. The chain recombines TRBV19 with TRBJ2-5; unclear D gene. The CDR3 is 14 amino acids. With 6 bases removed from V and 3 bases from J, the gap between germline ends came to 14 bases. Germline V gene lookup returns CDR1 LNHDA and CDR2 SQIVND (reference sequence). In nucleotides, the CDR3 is TGTGCCAGTAGCAAGACTGGAGTCGAAGAGACCCAGTACTTC. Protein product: CASSKTGVEETQYF.

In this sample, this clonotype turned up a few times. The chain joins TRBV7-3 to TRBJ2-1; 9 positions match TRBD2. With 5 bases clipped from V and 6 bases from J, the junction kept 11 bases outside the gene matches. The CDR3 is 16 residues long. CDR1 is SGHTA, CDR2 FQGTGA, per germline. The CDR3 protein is CASSMVAGVLVNEQFF. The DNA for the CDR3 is TGTGCCAGCAGCATGGTAGCGGGAGTGTTAGTCAATGAGCAGTTCTTC.

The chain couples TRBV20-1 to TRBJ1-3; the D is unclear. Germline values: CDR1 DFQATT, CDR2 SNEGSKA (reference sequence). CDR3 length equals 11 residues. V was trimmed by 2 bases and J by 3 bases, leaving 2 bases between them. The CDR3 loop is CSARLGNTIYF. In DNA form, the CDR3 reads TGCAGTGCTAGACTTGGAAACACCATATATTTT.

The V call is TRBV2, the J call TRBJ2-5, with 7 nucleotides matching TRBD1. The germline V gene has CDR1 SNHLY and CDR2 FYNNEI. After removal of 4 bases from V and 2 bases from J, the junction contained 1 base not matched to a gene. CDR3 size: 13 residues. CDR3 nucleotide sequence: TGTGCCAGCAGTGCGACAGGGCAAGAGACCCAGTACTTC. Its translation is CASSATGQETQYF. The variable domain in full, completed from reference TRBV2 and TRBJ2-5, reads EPEVTQTPSHQVTQMGQEVILRCVPISNHLYFYWYRQILGQKVEFLVSFYNNEISEKSEIFDDQFSVERPDGSNFTLKIRSTKLEDSAMYFCASSATGQETQYFGPGTRLLVL.

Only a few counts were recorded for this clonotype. CDR3 residues: CSANIPGQGDEQYF. DNA of the CDR3: TGCAGTGCTAACATCCCGGGACAGGGAGACGAGCAGTACTTC. The chain joins TRBV20-1 to TRBJ2-7, with TRBD1 identical over 9 bases. The germline V gene has CDR1 DFQATT and CDR2 SNEGSKA (reference sequence). Trimming removed 4 bases from V and 5 bases from J; junction bases left unmatched: 9. There are 14 residues in the CDR3.